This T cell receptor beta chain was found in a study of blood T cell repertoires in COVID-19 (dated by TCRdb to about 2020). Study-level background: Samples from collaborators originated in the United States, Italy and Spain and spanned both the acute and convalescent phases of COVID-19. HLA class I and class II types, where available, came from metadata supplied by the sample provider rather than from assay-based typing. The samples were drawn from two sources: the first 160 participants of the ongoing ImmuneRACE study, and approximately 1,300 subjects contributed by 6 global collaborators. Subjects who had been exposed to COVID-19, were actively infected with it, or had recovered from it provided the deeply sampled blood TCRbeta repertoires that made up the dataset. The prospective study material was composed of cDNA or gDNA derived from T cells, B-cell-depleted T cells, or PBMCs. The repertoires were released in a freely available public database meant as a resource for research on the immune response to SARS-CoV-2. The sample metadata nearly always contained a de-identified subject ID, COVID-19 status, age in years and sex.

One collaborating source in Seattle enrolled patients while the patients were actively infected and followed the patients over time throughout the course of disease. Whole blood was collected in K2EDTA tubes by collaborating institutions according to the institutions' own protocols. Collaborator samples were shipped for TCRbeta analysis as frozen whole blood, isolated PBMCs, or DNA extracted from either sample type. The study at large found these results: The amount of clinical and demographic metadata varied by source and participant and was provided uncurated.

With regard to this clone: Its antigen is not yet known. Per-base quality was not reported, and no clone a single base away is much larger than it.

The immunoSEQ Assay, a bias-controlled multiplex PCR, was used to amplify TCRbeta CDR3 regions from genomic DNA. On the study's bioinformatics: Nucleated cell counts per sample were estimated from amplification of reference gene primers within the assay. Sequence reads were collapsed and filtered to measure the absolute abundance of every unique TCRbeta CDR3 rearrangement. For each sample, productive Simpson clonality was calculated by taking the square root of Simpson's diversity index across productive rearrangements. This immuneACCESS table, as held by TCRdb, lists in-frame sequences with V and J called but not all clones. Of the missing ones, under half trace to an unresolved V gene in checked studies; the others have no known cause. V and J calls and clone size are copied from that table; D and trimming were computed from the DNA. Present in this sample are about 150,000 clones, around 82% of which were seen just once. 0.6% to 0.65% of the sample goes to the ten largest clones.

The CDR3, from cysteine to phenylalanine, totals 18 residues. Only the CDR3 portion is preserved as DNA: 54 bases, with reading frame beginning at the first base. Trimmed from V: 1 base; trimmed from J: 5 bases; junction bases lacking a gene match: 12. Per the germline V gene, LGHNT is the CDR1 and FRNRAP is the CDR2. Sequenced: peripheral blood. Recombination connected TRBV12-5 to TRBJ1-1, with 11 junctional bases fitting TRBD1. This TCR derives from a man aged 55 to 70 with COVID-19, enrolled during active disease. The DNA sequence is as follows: TGTGCTAGTGGTTTGGGACTACGGACAGGGGGCGGTCAAACTGAAGCTTTCTTT. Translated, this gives CASGLGLRTGGGQTEAFF.